The 26 T cell receptor beta chains below were found in one sample sequenced in a study of a mutant IDH1 vaccine in newly diagnosed glioma. For these TCRs, the target antigens are not known. Assay: immunoSEQ multiplex PCR; the TCRdb copy retains only in-frame clones and omits some. The sample comprises under 60,000 clones, 76% of which are singletons, and roughly 5% rests with the top ten. Time point here: week 47, end of study. Every vaccine dose comprised 300 ug of mutant IDH1 20-mer peptide plus topical imiquimod. The input for sequencing was PBMCs, taken from a glioma patient whose treatment included an IDH1 peptide vaccine. Receptors originate from a woman aged 40 to 49 with glioma. Some clones in this sample may be carry-over from other donors' samples.

The V gene is TRBV19, the J gene TRBJ2-5, with D possibly matching TRBD1 (6 bases). Germline V CDR1 and CDR2: LNHDA, SQIVND (reference sequence). The CDR3 has 15 residues. The V end lost 7 bases, the J end lost 2 bases, and 17 bases lay between the germline ends. The CDR3 sequence: CASTLGWGPQETQYF. CDR3 in DNA: TGTGCCAGTACCCTAGGCTGGGGGCCACAAGAGACCCAGTACTTC. Looking up the rest from reference TRBV19 and TRBJ2-5 gives the full variable domain: DGGITQSPKYLFRKEGQNVTLSCEQNLNHDAMYWYRQDPGQGLRLIYYSQIVNDFQKGDIAEGYSVSREKKESFPLTVTSAQKNPTAFYLCASTLGWGPQETQYFGPGTRLLVL.

This rearrangement joins TRBV6-1 to TRBJ2-6, with D unclear. V was shortened by 4 bases and J by 0 bases, with 10 bases between the two germline ends. The germline CDR1 and CDR2 sequences are MNHNS and SASEGT. The CDR3 consists of 16 residues. In DNA, the CDR3 is TGTGCCAGCAGTGGGACCTTCCGCTCTGGGGCCAACGTCCTGACTTTC. This encodes CASSGTFRSGANVLTF.

The J gene is TRBJ2-3, the V gene TRBV6-6; D uncertain. This CDR3 spans 13 amino acids. The V and J ends lost 3 bases and 11 bases respectively, with 15 bases between them. Germline CDR1 and CDR2: MNHNY and SVGAGI (reference sequence). The CDR3 bases are TGTGCCAGCAGTTATCCCACCAAGGCCGAGCAGTATTTT. It codes for CASSYPTKAEQYF.

This rearrangement joins TRBV15 to TRBJ2-7, with TRBD2 matching over 8 bases. The CDR3 sequence is 16 residues long. In germline, CDR1 is LNHNV, CDR2 YYDKDF (reference sequence). Trimming cost V 0 bases and J 5 bases; bases outside gene matches: 9. CDR3: CATSRDLTSGPHEQYF. Written as DNA, the CDR3 is TGTGCCACCAGCAGAGATCTTACTAGCGGCCCCCACGAGCAGTACTTC.

This chain joins TRBV5-1 and TRBJ1-2; tentative D call: TRBD1 (5 bases). V was clipped by 4 bases and J by 8 bases, with 21 bases between them. This CDR3 comprises 15 residues. The germline CDR1 and CDR2 sequences are SGHRS and YFSETQ. CDR3 residues: CASSLAVRGDRGYTF. The CDR3 DNA reads as TGCGCCAGCAGCCTAGCGGTTAGGGGAGATCGGGGCTACACCTTC. The full variable domain, completed using reference TRBV5-1 and TRBJ1-2, is KAGVTQTPRYLIKTRGQQVTLSCSPISGHRSVSWYQQTPGQGLQFLFEYFSETQRNKGNFPGRFSGRQFSNSRSEMNVSTLELGDSALYLCASSLAVRGDRGYTFGSGTRLTVV.

This clone has just a few counts. Since no conserved phenylalanine or tryptophan closes the CDR3, a read error is the likely cause. It is unclear where the CDR3 begins or ends on the DNA, so no DNA is shown, and the CDR3 is as TCRdb lists it. This chain joins TRBV6-1 and TRBJ1-2. The CDR3 is made up of 12 amino acids, end residues included. CDR1 and CDR2 (germline): MNHNS, SASEGT. The CDR3 reads CASSEVTVRPDL.

This chain links TRBV10-1 with TRBJ2-3, with 8 bases fitting TRBD2. The CDR3 loop spans 18 amino acids. Trimming cost V 3 bases and J 2 bases; bases outside gene matches: 13. Germline CDR1 reads WNHNN; CDR2 reads SYGVQD (reference sequence). The CDR3 loop reads CASSDRGLGPLPTDTQYF. CDR3 sequence (DNA): TGCGCCAGCAGTGATAGGGGACTAGGACCCTTACCCACAGATACGCAGTATTTT.

The V gene is TRBV5-1, the J gene TRBJ1-1; D not resolved. V was cut by 2 bases and J by 1 base, with 12 bases left in between. This CDR3 is built from 15 residues. The germline CDR1 and CDR2 sequences are SGHRS and YFSETQ. CDR3 DNA sequence: TGCGCCAGCAGCTTAGAACGGATACCGAACACTGAAGCTTTCTTT. This sequence encodes CASSLERIPNTEAFF.

The chain links TRBV7-9 to TRBJ2-3, with TRBD2 identical over 8 bases. Germline V CDR1 and CDR2: SEHNR, FQNEAQ (reference sequence). The CDR3 has 15 residues. J was trimmed by 6 bases and V by 1 base; bases with no gene match: 6. Here the CDR3 reads CASSLVVAGTDTQYF. The CDR3 bases are TGTGCCAGCAGCTTAGTGGTAGCGGGGACGGATACGCAGTATTTT.

This chain connects TRBV2 to TRBJ1-1, with D unclear. This CDR3 is 12 amino acids long. V was clipped by 3 bases and J by 4 bases, with 6 bases between them. Per the germline V gene, CDR1 is SNHLY and CDR2 is FYNNEI. The CDR3 here is CASSDGPTEAFF. The CDR3 DNA reads as TGTGCCAGCAGTGATGGGCCCACTGAAGCTTTCTTT.

The rearrangement uses TRBV10-3 and TRBJ1-2; D ambiguous. There are 13 residues in the CDR3. The ends were cut back, 5 bases at V and 6 bases at J, with 13 bases in the middle. Germline CDR1 reads ENHRY; CDR2 reads SYGVKD. This chain's CDR3 is CAISQGPGDGYTF. CDR3 nucleotides: TGTGCCATCAGTCAAGGCCCCGGGGATGGCTACACCTTC.

This clone was observed a single time. The chain couples TRBV15 to TRBJ2-3; no reliable D call. V was shortened by 5 bases and J by 3 bases, with 15 bases between the two germline ends. Germline V gene lookup returns CDR1 LNHNV and CDR2 YYDKDF (reference sequence). The CDR3 runs to 15 residues. CDR3 in amino acids: CATSGLGSATDTQYF. CDR3 DNA: TGTGCCACCAGCGGGCTGGGCTCGGCGACAGATACGCAGTATTTT.

In this sample, this clone turned up a few times. The V and J genes are TRBV2 and TRBJ2-7; 8 bases map to TRBD1. Trimming removed 4 bases from V and 2 bases from J; junction bases left unmatched: 1. The CDR3 is made up of 13 amino acids. The germline CDR1 and CDR2 sequences are SNHLY and FYNNEI. CDR3 coding DNA: TGTGCCAGCAGTGTGGGACAGGCCTACGAGCAGTACTTC. Its translation is CASSVGQAYEQYF.

V and J are TRBV7-8 and TRBJ2-3; D perhaps matches TRBD2 (6 bases). The V and J ends lost 5 bases and 5 bases respectively, with 14 bases between them. The CDR3 runs to 14 residues. Germline V gene lookup returns CDR1 SGHVS and CDR2 FQNEAQ. Here the CDR3 reads CASSISGGRDTQYF. The CDR3 DNA reads TGTGCCAGCAGCATATCCGGGGGAAGAGATACGCAGTATTTT.

The V gene is TRBV25-1, the J gene TRBJ1-1; D is uncertain. CDR1 MGHDK and CDR2 SYGVNS come from the germline V gene. Trimming removed 6 bases from V and 2 bases from J, with 10 bases in between. The length of the CDR3 is 13 residues. DNA for the CDR3: TGTGCCAGCAGGGATAAGGGAAACACTGAAGCTTTCTTT. Its protein product is CASRDKGNTEAFF.

V usage is TRBV14 and J usage is TRBJ1-6; 7 bases match TRBD1. This CDR3 contains 15 residues. V shed 0 bases and J 10 bases; nucleotides not matched to a gene: 6. Germline-derived CDR1 and CDR2 are SGHDN and FVKESK. CDR3 protein: CASSQDPQGRSPLHF. The CDR3 DNA is TGTGCCAGCAGCCAAGATCCACAGGGGAGATCACCCCTCCACTTT.

The chain employs TRBV6-6 and TRBJ2-3; no reliable D call. The length of the CDR3 is 12 residues. V was trimmed by 6 bases and J by 3 bases, leaving 7 bases between them. Germline V gene lookup returns CDR1 MNHNY and CDR2 SVGAGI (reference sequence). CDR3 sequence (DNA): TGTGCCAGCAGCCCCAATACAGATACGCAGTATTTT. It specifies CASSPNTDTQYF.

The chain joins TRBV29-1 to TRBJ2-5; D is ambiguous. CDR3 length: 10 residues. V was clipped by 2 bases and J by 9 bases, with 7 bases between them. Germline V gene sequence: CDR1 SQVTM, CDR2 ANQGSEA. This chain's CDR3 is CSVESWPQYF. The CDR3 bases are TGCAGCGTTGAAAGCTGGCCCCAGTACTTC. Full variable domain (rest looked up from reference TRBV29-1 and TRBJ2-5): SAVISQKPSRDICQRGTSLTIQCQVDSQVTMMFWYRQQPGQSLTLIATANQGSEATYESGFVIDKFPISRPNLTFSTLTVSNMSPEDSSIYLCSVESWPQYFGPGTRLLVL.

Details on this clone: The sample contains more than one DNA sequence encoding this CDR3. This chain connects TRBV5-1 to TRBJ1-5, with D tentatively TRBD1 (6 bases). There are 14 residues in the CDR3. Trimming removed 5 bases at V and 2 bases at J, with 11 bases between. The germline CDR1 and CDR2 sequences are SGHRS and YFSETQ. CDR3 sequence: CASSSGVGNQPQHF. The CDR3 DNA reads as TGCGCCAGCAGTTCAGGGGTCGGCAATCAGCCCCAGCATTTT.

The chain employs TRBV6-1 and TRBJ2-7; D remains unclear. This CDR3 has 13 residues. V lost 2 bases, J lost 5 bases, and 10 bases lay in between. Germline CDR1 and CDR2: MNHNS and SASEGT. The CDR3, as DNA: TGTGCCAGCAGTGAAAGAAGTTTAAACGAGCAGTACTTC. This codes for CASSERSLNEQYF.

This clone showed up just a few times. V is TRBV2 and J is TRBJ2-1, with 7 nucleotides matching TRBD1. With 6 bases clipped from V and 8 bases from J, the junction kept 4 bases outside the gene matches. The CDR3 has 12 amino acids. Germline CDR1 is SNHLY and CDR2 is FYNNEI. The CDR3 sequence is CASSIGQDEQFF. The CDR3 DNA reads TGTGCCAGCAGCATTGGACAGGATGAGCAGTTCTTC.

The chain links TRBV30 to TRBJ1-1; D is uncertain. The germline V and J ends were trimmed by 0 bases and 1 base, with 6 bases remaining between them. The germline V gene encodes CDR1 GTSNPN and CDR2 SVGIG (reference sequence). The CDR3 totals 13 residues. The CDR3 spells CAWSVAENTEAFF. DNA for the CDR3: TGTGCCTGGAGTGTAGCAGAGAACACTGAAGCTTTCTTT.

CDR3 sequence (DNA): TGTGCCAGCAGAGCAGGGGCGAACACTGAAGCTTTCTTT. Encoded protein: CASRAGANTEAFF. The chain is built from TRBV7-8 and TRBJ1-1; weak D call: TRBD1 (6 bases). Trimming took 6 bases from V and 1 from J, leaving 9 bases between them. Looked up from germline, CDR1 is SGHVS and CDR2 is FQNEAQ. The CDR3 consists of 13 residues.

This clone was observed a few times. The V gene is TRBV6-4, the J gene TRBJ2-4; 8 nucleotides line up with TRBD2. This CDR3 is 15 amino acids long. CDR1 MRHNA and CDR2 SNTAGT come from the germline V gene. Trimming cost V 3 bases and J 5 bases; bases outside gene matches: 6. The CDR3 DNA is TGTGCCAGCAGTGATAAGGCGGGGGGCCAAAACATTCAGTACTTC. It codes for CASSDKAGGQNIQYF.

This chain connects TRBV5-1 to TRBJ1-1, with 7 bases aligning to TRBD1. J lost 6 bases, V lost 0 bases, and 8 bases had no gene match. Germline V gene sequence: CDR1 SGHRS, CDR2 YFSETQ. CDR3 length equals 15 residues. The CDR3 region has the DNA TGCGCCAGCAGCTTGGGGTTAGGGGGCGAAGCTGAAGCTTTCTTT. This encodes CASSLGLGGEAEAFF.

This clone was observed a single time. The gene calls are TRBV5-4 and TRBJ2-3; unclear D gene. The CDR3 length is 13 residues. V was shortened by 4 bases and J by 6 bases, with 12 bases between the two germline ends. Germline V CDR1 and CDR2: SGHNT, YYREEE (reference sequence). The chain's CDR3 is CASSPGPHDTQYF. The DNA of the CDR3 is TGTGCCAGCAGCCCAGGTCCCCATGATACGCAGTATTTT.